A single sample is the source of the 26 T cell receptor beta chains below, sequenced in a study of blood T cell repertoires in COVID-19. The method was immunoSEQ multiplex PCR; TCRdb's version includes in-frame clones alone and lacks a portion of them. The repertoire consists of about 250,000 clones, with 70% to 90% occurring once and the leading ten covering roughly 15%. Sequenced sample: PBMCs or T cells enriched from blood (not recorded which). The receptors come from a man between 18 and 35 years old who had recovered from COVID-19.

A few counts support this clone. V and J are TRBV28 and TRBJ2-1; the D gene is possibly TRBD2 (5 bases). This CDR3 contains 16 residues. The germline V gene has CDR1 MDHEN and CDR2 SYDVKM. Trimming removed 5 bases from V and 9 bases from J, with 23 bases in between. The CDR3 DNA follows: TGTGCCAGCAGTCCACGTAAACTAGGATTCTCGGGTGAGCAGTTCTTC. Its protein is CASSPRKLGFSGEQFF.

The chain joins TRBV5-6 to TRBJ2-7; a possible D gene is TRBD2 (6 bases). Between the trimmed V and J ends, which lost 5 bases and 2 bases, there was a span of 8 bases. The CDR3 totals 12 residues. CDR1 and CDR2 from the germline V gene are SGHDT and YYEEEE. The CDR3 reads CASREGTYEQYF. The CDR3 DNA reads TGTGCCAGCAGGGAGGGTACCTACGAGCAGTACTTC.

CDR3 sequence: CASSQTLAGEKETQYF. The DNA of the CDR3 is TGTGCCAGCAGCCAGACACTAGCGGGTGAAAAAGAGACCCAGTACTTC. This chain connects TRBV4-2 to TRBJ2-5; 9 bases are shared with TRBD2. Trimming cost V 3 bases and J 3 bases; bases outside gene matches: 8. The CDR3 is 16 residues long. Germline CDR1 is LGHNA and CDR2 is YNFKEQ.

This clone occurred many times. The J gene is TRBJ1-2, the V gene TRBV11-2, with TRBD1 matching 9 bases. The germline V gene encodes CDR1 SGHAT and CDR2 FQNNGV. The V gene end was trimmed by 1 base and the J gene end by 7 bases; junction bases not matched to a gene: 4. The CDR3 has 14 residues. CDR3 in DNA: TGTGCCAGCAGCTTAGGGGGACAGGGCTCTGGCTACACCTTC. Protein sequence: CASSLGGQGSGYTF. Looking up the rest from reference TRBV11-2 and TRBJ1-2 gives the full variable domain: EAGVAQSPRYKIIEKRQSVAFWCNPISGHATLYWYQQILGQGPKLLIQFQNNGVVDDSQLPKDRFSAERLKGVDSTLKIQPAKLEDSAVYLCASSLGGQGSGYTFGSGTRLTVV.

The chain couples TRBV11-2 to TRBJ2-2; 8 bases align to TRBD1. The CDR3 sequence is 17 residues long. Germline lookup yields CDR1 SGHAT and CDR2 FQNNGV. Trimming cost V 5 bases and J 4 bases; bases outside gene matches: 12. The CDR3 reads CASSRGFSRGLTGELFF. The CDR3, as DNA: TGTGCCAGCAGCCGGGGGTTTAGCAGGGGGCTCACCGGGGAGCTGTTTTTT.

The V gene is TRBV5-1, the J gene TRBJ2-2, with 7 bases identical to TRBD1. Trimming took 2 bases from V and 6 from J; bases not matched to a gene: 10. The CDR3 length is 16 residues. The germline gives CDR1 SGHRS, CDR2 YFSETQ. The CDR3 is CASSFSTGSLAGELFF. The CDR3 DNA is TGCGCCAGCAGCTTTTCGACAGGGAGTCTCGCCGGGGAGCTGTTTTTT.

V and J are TRBV25-1 and TRBJ1-1, with TRBD1 identical over 8 bases. Germline values: CDR1 MGHDK, CDR2 SYGVNS. The CDR3 contains 13 residues. V trimming: 8 bases; J trimming: 8 bases; junction bases outside the gene matches: 10. The CDR3 sequence: CASVGQGHVEAFF. CDR3 nucleotides: TGTGCCAGCGTTGGACAGGGCCATGTGGAAGCTTTCTTT.

The CDR3 here is CAIDSGPDRNGNTIYF. CDR3 in DNA: TGTGCCATCGATTCTGGCCCGGACAGGAATGGAAACACCATATATTTT. This chain links TRBV10-3 with TRBJ1-3; 7 bases are shared with TRBD1. The CDR3 is 16 amino acids. Germline V gene data show CDR1 as ENHRY and CDR2 as SYGVKD. The J segment lost 3 bases and the V segment lost 8 bases, leaving 13 bases of the junction unmatched.

This clone was picked up a small number of times. The gene calls are TRBV6-6 and TRBJ1-6; 10 bases are a match to TRBD1. CDR1 and CDR2 (germline): MNHNY, SVGAGI (reference sequence). The CDR3 contains 18 residues. Trimming at V came to 5 bases and at J to 7 bases, leaving 14 bases not matched to a gene. The CDR3 protein is CASSLLRTGGTVNSPLHF. The CDR3 DNA sequence: TGTGCCAGCAGTCTTCTCCGGACAGGGGGGACTGTAAATTCACCCCTCCACTTT.

The chain joins TRBV4-2 to TRBJ1-2; D remains ambiguous. This CDR3 comprises 15 residues. Germline lookup yields CDR1 LGHNA and CDR2 YNFKEQ. V dropped 1 base and J dropped 4 bases, with 13 bases sitting between them. This CDR3 is CASSQVLTAAYGYTF. CDR3 nucleotide sequence: TGTGCCAGCAGCCAAGTGCTGACCGCGGCCTATGGCTACACCTTC.

This chain uses TRBV7-9 with TRBJ2-7, with D possibly TRBD2 on 5 matching bases. The germline V and J ends were trimmed by 5 bases and 5 bases, with 10 bases remaining between them. CDR1 and CDR2 (germline): SEHNR, FQNEAQ (reference sequence). The CDR3 runs 12 residues. The CDR3 nucleotides are TGTGCCAGCAGCGGGAGAATCGACGAGCAGTACTTC. Translating gives CASSGRIDEQYF.

The sample holds a few counts of this clone. The V gene is TRBV27, the J gene TRBJ2-3; D is perhaps TRBD2 (5 bases). V lost 5 bases, J lost 1 base, and 13 bases lay in between. The CDR3 loop spans 15 amino acids. From germline, CDR1 is MNHEY and CDR2 SMNVEV (reference sequence). The CDR3 DNA sequence: TGTGCCAGCAGTAATCCCCGGCGGGGCACAGATACGCAGTATTTT. Translated, it gives CASSNPRRGTDTQYF.

The chain couples TRBV11-2 to TRBJ2-7; TRBD2 might be the D (5 bases). V lost 4 bases to trimming and J lost 0 bases, with 10 bases between them. The CDR3 extends over 14 amino acids. Germline loops: CDR1 SGHAT, CDR2 FQNNGV. Written as DNA, the CDR3 is TGTGCCAGCAGCTCACCCGGGGACTCCTACGAGCAGTACTTC. Protein product: CASSSPGDSYEQYF.

The V gene is TRBV21-1, the J gene TRBJ2-3; no check of the table's D call, TRBD1, against the DNA was made. TRBV21-1 corresponds to a pseudogene. This CDR3 contains 20 residues. The chain's CDR3 is CASSKGGIFDGDRGWDTQYF. CDR3 in DNA: TGTGCCAGCAGCAAAGGTGGTATTTTTGATGGTGACAGGGGATGGGATACGCAGTATTTT.

The chain couples TRBV19 to TRBJ1-4; a possible D gene is TRBD1 (5 bases). The CDR3 consists of 15 residues. Trimming cost V 6 bases and J 3 bases, with 14 bases left between them. Germline lookup yields CDR1 LNHDA and CDR2 SQIVND (reference sequence). In nucleotides, the CDR3 is TGTGCCAGTAGCCGGACACGTCCACCTAATGAAAAACTGTTTTTT. It codes for CASSRTRPPNEKLFF.

The gene calls are TRBV19 and TRBJ2-3; maybe TRBD1 (5 bases). The germline V gene has CDR1 LNHDA and CDR2 SQIVND (reference sequence). V was clipped by 3 bases and J by 0 bases, with 13 bases between them. The CDR3 sequence is 16 residues long. In nucleotides, the CDR3 is TGTGCCAGTAGTATGCGGCAAGGGGCTAGCACAGATACGCAGTATTTT. Translation: CASSMRQGASTDTQYF.

This clone has a single count. The V and J genes are TRBV30 and TRBJ1-6, with 8 bases that match TRBD1. V dropped 3 bases and J dropped 2; count of bases not matched to a gene: 9. The CDR3 runs 17 residues. Germline-derived CDR1 and CDR2 are GTSNPN and SVGIG (reference sequence). The CDR3 region has the DNA TGTGCCTGGAGGCTACCGGACAGGGCTCCCTATAATTCACCCCTCCACTTT. It translates to CAWRLPDRAPYNSPLHF.

This clone was recorded only once. This chain joins TRBV12-2 and TRBJ1-5; the DNA was not compared with TRBD1, the D call given in the table. TRBV12-2 counts as a pseudogene. The CDR3 has 15 residues. The CDR3 protein is CAAADARVFGQPQHF. The CDR3, as DNA: TGTGCAGCGGCGGACGCCAGGGTTTTCGGTCAGCCCCAGCATTTT.

This rearrangement joins TRBV19 to TRBJ2-1; D is unresolved. Deletions cut 0 bases from V and 6 bases from J, with 9 bases between. The CDR3 covers 14 residues. CDR1 and CDR2 from the germline V gene are LNHDA and SQIVND (reference sequence). CDR3 coding DNA: TGTGCCAGTAGTATAGATGACTTCACCAATGAGCAGTTCTTC. Amino acid sequence: CASSIDDFTNEQFF.

The chain recombines TRBV5-1 with TRBJ2-7; 12 bases match TRBD2. V lost 2 bases, J lost 3 bases, and 9 bases stayed unmatched. The CDR3 runs to 17 residues. CDR1 and CDR2 (germline): SGHRS, YFSETQ. The CDR3 DNA reads TGCGCCAGCAGCTTTACTAGCGGGAGGACGAGCGGCTACGAGCAGTACTTC. Amino acids: CASSFTSGRTSGYEQYF.

The gene calls are TRBV7-2 and TRBJ2-5; the match to TRBD2 covers 10 bases. V shed 1 base, J shed 4 bases, and the junction held 3 bases outside the gene matches. The CDR3 extends over 15 amino acids. CDR1 is SGHTA and CDR2 is FQGNSA in the germline V gene. CDR3 in DNA: TGTGCCAGCAGCTTAGTACTAGCGGGGAGAGAGACCCAGTACTTC. Protein sequence: CASSLVLAGRETQYF.

This clone was recorded once. Here the CDR3 DNA reads TGCGCCAGCAGCCACCTGAATGGGCCTCAGCGGGTTTACAATGAGCAGTTCTTC. Translated, it gives CASSHLNGPQRVYNEQFF. This chain connects TRBV4-1 to TRBJ2-1, with D possibly matching TRBD2 (6 bases). Germline V gene sequence: CDR1 MGHRA, CDR2 YSYEKL. The CDR3 covers 18 residues. V gave up 3 bases and J gave up 4 bases, with 22 bases separating them.

This clone was recorded only once. This chain joins TRBV5-6 and TRBJ2-1; 7 nucleotides agree with TRBD1. The germline gives CDR1 SGHDT, CDR2 YYEEEE. This CDR3 has 15 residues. V lost 4 bases to trimming and J lost 3 bases; unmatched junction nucleotides: 7. The CDR3 here is CASSRGWDSYNEQFF. CDR3 sequence (DNA): TGTGCCAGCAGCCGTGGGTGGGACAGCTACAATGAGCAGTTCTTC.

This chain connects TRBV11-2 to TRBJ1-5, with 7 bases lining up with TRBD1. Germline CDR1 and CDR2: SGHAT and FQNNGV. CDR3 length: 16 residues. V was clipped by 5 bases and J by 2 bases; unmatched bases: 9. This CDR3 is CASSTTGSEGNQPQHF. CDR3 nucleotides: TGTGCCAGCAGCACGACAGGGTCGGAGGGCAATCAGCCCCAGCATTTT.

This chain uses TRBV30 with TRBJ1-5; possible D gene TRBD1, 6 bases. Germline CDR1 reads GTSNPN; CDR2 reads SVGIG (reference sequence). This CDR3 comprises 14 residues. Between the trimmed V and J ends, which lost 2 bases and 6 bases, there was a span of 14 bases. The CDR3 DNA reads TGTGCCTGGAGTTTGGCAGGGGAGGGTCAGCCCCAGCATTTT. Protein sequence: CAWSLAGEGQPQHF. Combining the CDR3 with reference TRBV30 and TRBJ1-5 gives the whole variable domain SQTIHQWPATLVQPVGSPLSLECTVEGTSNPNLYWYRQAAGRGLQLLFYSVGIGQISSEVPQNLSASRPQDRQFILSSKKLLLSDSGFYLCAWSLAGEGQPQHFGDGTRLSIL.

V is TRBV10-2 and J is TRBJ1-3; tentative D call: TRBD1 (5 bases). The V gene lost 4 bases and the J gene lost 0 bases, with 16 bases spanning the gap. This CDR3 comprises 17 residues. Germline V gene sequence: CDR1 WSHSY, CDR2 SAAADI. The CDR3 bases are TGCGCCAGCAGTGGGGGCAGGTGGGGAAGCTCTGGAAACACCATATATTTT. It codes for CASSGGRWGSSGNTIYF.